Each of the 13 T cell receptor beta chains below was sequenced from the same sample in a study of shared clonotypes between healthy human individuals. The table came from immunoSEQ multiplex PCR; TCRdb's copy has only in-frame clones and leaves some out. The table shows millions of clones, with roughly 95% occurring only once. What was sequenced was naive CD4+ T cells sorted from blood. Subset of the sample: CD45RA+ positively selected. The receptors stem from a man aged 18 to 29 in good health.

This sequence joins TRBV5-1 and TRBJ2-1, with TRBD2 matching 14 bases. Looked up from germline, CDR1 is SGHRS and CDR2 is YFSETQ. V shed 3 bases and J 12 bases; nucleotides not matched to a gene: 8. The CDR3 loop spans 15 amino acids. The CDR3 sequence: CASSSGLAGDLGQFF. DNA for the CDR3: TGCGCCAGCAGCTCGGGACTAGCGGGAGACTTGGGGCAGTTCTTC.

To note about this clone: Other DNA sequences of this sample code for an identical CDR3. This CDR3 reads CASSLLDRDTGELFF. Written as DNA, the CDR3 is TGCGCCAGCAGCCTCTTGGACAGGGATACCGGGGAGCTGTTTTTT. The chain couples TRBV5-1 to TRBJ2-2, with 8 bases fitting TRBD1. Germline CDR1 is SGHRS and CDR2 is YFSETQ. The CDR3 totals 15 residues. After removal of 4 bases from V and 5 bases from J, the junction contained 7 bases not matched to a gene.

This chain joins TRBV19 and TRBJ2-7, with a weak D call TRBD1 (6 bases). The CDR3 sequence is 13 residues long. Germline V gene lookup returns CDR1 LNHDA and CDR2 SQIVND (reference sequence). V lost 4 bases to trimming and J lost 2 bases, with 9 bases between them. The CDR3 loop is CASSTRGTYEQYF. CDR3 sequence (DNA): TGTGCCAGTAGTACCAGGGGTACCTACGAGCAGTACTTC. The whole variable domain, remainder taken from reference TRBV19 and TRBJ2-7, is DGGITQSPKYLFRKEGQNVTLSCEQNLNHDAMYWYRQDPGQGLRLIYYSQIVNDFQKGDIAEGYSVSREKKESFPLTVTSAQKNPTAFYLCASSTRGTYEQYFGPGTRLTVT.

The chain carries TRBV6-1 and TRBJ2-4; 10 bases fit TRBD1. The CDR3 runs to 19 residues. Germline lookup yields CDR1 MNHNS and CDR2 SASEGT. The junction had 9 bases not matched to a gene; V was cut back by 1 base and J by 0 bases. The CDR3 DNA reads TGTGCCAGCAGTGAAGAGGCGGGACAGGGGAAGGGAGCCAAAAACATTCAGTACTTC. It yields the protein CASSEEAGQGKGAKNIQYF.

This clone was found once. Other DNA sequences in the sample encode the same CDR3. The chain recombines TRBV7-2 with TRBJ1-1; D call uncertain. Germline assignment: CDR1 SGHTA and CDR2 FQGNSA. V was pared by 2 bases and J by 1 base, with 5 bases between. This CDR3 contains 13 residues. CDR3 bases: TGTGCCAGCAGCTTACGTACGAACACTGAAGCTTTCTTT. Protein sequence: CASSLRTNTEAFF.

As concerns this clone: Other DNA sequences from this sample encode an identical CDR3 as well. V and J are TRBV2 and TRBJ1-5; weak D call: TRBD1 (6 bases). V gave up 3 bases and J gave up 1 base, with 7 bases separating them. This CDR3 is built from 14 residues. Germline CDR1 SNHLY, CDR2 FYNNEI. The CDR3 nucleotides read TGTGCCAGCAGTGACAGGGGAAGCAATCAGCCCCAGCATTTT. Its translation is CASSDRGSNQPQHF.

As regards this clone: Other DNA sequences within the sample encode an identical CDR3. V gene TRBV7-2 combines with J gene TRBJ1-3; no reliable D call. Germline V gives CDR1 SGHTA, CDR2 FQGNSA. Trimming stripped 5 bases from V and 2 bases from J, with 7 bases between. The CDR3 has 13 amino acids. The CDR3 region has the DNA TGTGCCAGCAGCCTTGGGGCTGGAAACACCATATATTTT. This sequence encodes CASSLGAGNTIYF.

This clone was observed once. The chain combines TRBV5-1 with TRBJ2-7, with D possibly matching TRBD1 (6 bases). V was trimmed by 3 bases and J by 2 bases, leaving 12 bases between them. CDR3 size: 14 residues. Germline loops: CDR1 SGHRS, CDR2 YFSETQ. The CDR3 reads CASSSQGRPYEQYF. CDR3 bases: TGCGCCAGCAGCTCGCAGGGGCGTCCCTACGAGCAGTACTTC. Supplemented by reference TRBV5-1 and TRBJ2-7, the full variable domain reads KAGVTQTPRYLIKTRGQQVTLSCSPISGHRSVSWYQQTPGQGLQFLFEYFSETQRNKGNFPGRFSGRQFSNSRSEMNVSTLELGDSALYLCASSSQGRPYEQYFGPGTRLTVT.

As DNA, the CDR3 is TGTGCCAGCAGCCAACAGACGTGGGCGGGGTCCCCCGAGCAGTACTTC. Protein product: CASSQQTWAGSPEQYF. This rearrangement joins TRBV5-4 to TRBJ2-7; possible D gene TRBD2, 6 bases. From germline, CDR1 is SGHNT and CDR2 YYREEE (reference sequence). There are 16 residues in the CDR3. V lost 4 bases, J lost 6 bases, and 23 bases lay in between.

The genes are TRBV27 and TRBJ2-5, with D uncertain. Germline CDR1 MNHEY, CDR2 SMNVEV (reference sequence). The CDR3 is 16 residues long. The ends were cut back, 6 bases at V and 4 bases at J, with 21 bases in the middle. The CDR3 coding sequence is TGTGCCAGCAGGTCAGCGCGAATAGGCTACCCAGAGACCCAGTACTTC. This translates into CASRSARIGYPETQYF.

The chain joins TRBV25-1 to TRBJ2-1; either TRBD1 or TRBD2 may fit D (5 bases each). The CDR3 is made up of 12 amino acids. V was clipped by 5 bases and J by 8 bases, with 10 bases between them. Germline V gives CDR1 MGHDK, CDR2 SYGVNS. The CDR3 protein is CASSKGTDEQFF. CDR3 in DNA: TGTGCCAGCAGTAAGGGGACCGATGAGCAGTTCTTC.

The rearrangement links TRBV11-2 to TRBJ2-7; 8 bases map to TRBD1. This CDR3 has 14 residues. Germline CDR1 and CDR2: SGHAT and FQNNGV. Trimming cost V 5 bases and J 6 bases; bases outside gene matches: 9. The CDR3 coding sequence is TGTGCCAGCAGCCCCGGGACAGGTCGGTCCGAGCAGTACTTC. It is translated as CASSPGTGRSEQYF.

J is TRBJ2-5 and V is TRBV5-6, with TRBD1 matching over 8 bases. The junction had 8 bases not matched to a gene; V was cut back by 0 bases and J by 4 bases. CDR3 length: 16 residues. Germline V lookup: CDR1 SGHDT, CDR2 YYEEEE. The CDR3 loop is CASSLDRGLGIETQYF. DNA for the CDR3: TGTGCCAGCAGCTTGGACAGGGGGTTAGGCATAGAGACCCAGTACTTC.